The next 31 T cell receptor beta chains were all read from a single sample in a study of beta chain features in type 1 diabetes. General study findings and limits: Among all four CD4+ subsets, Type 1 diabetes patients had TCRB CDR3s that were moderately but significantly shorter.

Every isolated RNA sample was fully reverse transcribed, so sequencing captured expressed TCRB transcripts. The table came from immunoSEQ multiplex PCR; TCRdb's copy has only in-frame clones and leaves some out. Here the sample spans hundreds of thousands of clones, over 13% being singletons. No antigen has been assigned to these receptors. The source material was naive CD4+ T cells from blood. Receptor source: a man younger than 35 with type 1 diabetes.

This clone has more than one count but fewer than ten. The sample holds other DNA sequences that translate to the same CDR3. The chain joins TRBV18 to TRBJ1-1, with D hard to call. V was trimmed by 6 bases and J by 5 bases, leaving 10 bases between them. The CDR3 is made up of 12 amino acids. Germline values: CDR1 KGHSH, CDR2 LQKENI. The CDR3 DNA reads as TGTGCCAGCTCGACCGGCGGGACTGAAGCTTTCTTT. It encodes CASSTGGTEAFF.

This clone showed up just a few times. The chain carries TRBV7-9 and TRBJ2-1; 8 nucleotides agree with TRBD1. CDR1 is SEHNR, CDR2 FQNEAQ, per germline (reference sequence). The CDR3 runs 16 residues. V lost 3 bases and J lost 0; bases outside the gene matches: 4. This CDR3 is CASSLAGGNSYNEQFF. In DNA form, the CDR3 reads TGTGCCAGCAGCTTGGCAGGGGGCAACTCCTACAATGAGCAGTTCTTC.

The chain joins TRBV28 to TRBJ2-7; 12 bases line up with TRBD1. Per germline, CDR1 MDHEN and CDR2 SYDVKM. Trimming took 5 bases from V and 4 from J; bases not matched to a gene: 9. The CDR3 is made up of 16 amino acids. CDR3 loop: CASSPSGTGGKYEQYF. The CDR3 coding sequence is TGTGCCAGCAGTCCGTCGGGGACAGGGGGCAAGTACGAGCAGTACTTC. The complete variable domain, with remaining parts taken from reference TRBV28 and TRBJ2-7, reads DVKVTQSSRYLVKRTGEKVFLECVQDMDHENMFWYRQDPGLGLRLIYFSYDVKMKEKGDIPEGYSVSREKKERFSLILESASTNQTSMYLCASSPSGTGGKYEQYFGPGTRLTVT.

This clone was seen a few times. This chain uses TRBV18 with TRBJ1-2; weak D call: TRBD1 (6 bases). The V end was cut by 0 bases, the J end by 2 bases, with 7 bases between. CDR1 and CDR2 from the germline V gene are KGHSH and LQKENI. The CDR3 covers 14 residues. In DNA, the CDR3 is TGTGCCAGCTCACCACCACAGGGAAACTATGGCTACACCTTC. Translating it yields CASSPPQGNYGYTF.

This clone was detected only a few times. The chain is built from TRBV27 and TRBJ2-6; tentatively, D is TRBD2 (6 bases). CDR1 MNHEY and CDR2 SMNVEV come from the germline V gene (reference sequence). V was shortened by 1 base and J by 4 bases, with 20 bases between the two germline ends. The CDR3 totals 19 residues. The CDR3 DNA is TGTGCCAGCAGTTTATTTTACGGGGTTGGGGGGACCGGGGCCAACGTCCTGACTTTC. Encoded protein: CASSLFYGVGGTGANVLTF.

The CDR3 reads CASSSTRVLGYNEQFF. The CDR3 DNA reads as TGTGCCAGCAGCTCGACCCGTGTCTTAGGATACAATGAGCAGTTCTTC. This sequence joins TRBV7-3 and TRBJ2-1; no definite D call. Germline V CDR1 and CDR2: SGHTA, FQGTGA. V lost 4 bases and J 4 bases, leaving 17 bases between the germline ends. CDR3 length: 16 amino acids.

The V and J genes are TRBV4-1 and TRBJ2-3, with D perhaps TRBD1 or TRBD2 (5 bases each). Germline loops: CDR1 MGHRA, CDR2 YSYEKL. Trimming pared 1 base from V and 4 bases from J, leaving 12 bases between. The CDR3 spans 15 residues. CDR3 DNA sequence: TGCGCCAGCAGCCAAGTTGGGACCCCCGCAGATACGCAGTATTTT. Protein sequence: CASSQVGTPADTQYF.

The chain carries TRBV7-9 and TRBJ2-2; no firm D call. The V end was cut by 3 bases, the J end by 0 bases, with 11 bases between. Germline V CDR1 and CDR2: SEHNR, FQNEAQ (reference sequence). This CDR3 contains 16 residues. The CDR3 region is CASSFYRAANTGELFF. The CDR3 coding sequence is TGTGCCAGCAGCTTCTACCGGGCAGCGAACACCGGGGAGCTGTTTTTT.

This clone was detected only a few times. V gene TRBV15 combines with J gene TRBJ2-3; D tentatively reads TRBD1 or TRBD2 (5 bases each). Germline loops: CDR1 LNHNV, CDR2 YYDKDF (reference sequence). The ends were cut back, 7 bases at V and 1 base at J, with 24 bases in the middle. The length of the CDR3 is 18 residues. CDR3 DNA sequence: TGTGCCACCACCCAGTTAAGGGATTATCGGGGCGGCACAGATACGCAGTATTTT. Protein: CATTQLRDYRGGTDTQYF.

This chain links TRBV7-2 with TRBJ1-5, with D uncertain. CDR1 SGHTA and CDR2 FQGNSA come from the germline V gene. V lost 1 base to trimming and J lost 6 bases, with 13 bases between them. This CDR3 has 15 residues. CDR3 coding DNA: TGTGCCAGCAGCTTAGTAGGCGGAACTAGTCAGCCCCAGCATTTT. Its protein is CASSLVGGTSQPQHF.

The genes are TRBV27 and TRBJ2-2; 14 nucleotides line up with TRBD2. CDR3 size: 17 residues. Trimming cost V 6 bases and J 7 bases; bases outside gene matches: 10. Looked up from germline, CDR1 is MNHEY and CDR2 is SMNVEV (reference sequence). In DNA form, the CDR3 reads TGTGCCAGCAGCCGAACCCCGGGACTAGCGGGAGTCGGGGAGCTGTTTTTT. This codes for CASSRTPGLAGVGELFF.

The chain combines TRBV7-8 with TRBJ2-7; the D is unclear. CDR1 is SGHVS, CDR2 FQNEAQ, per germline. Trimming removed 0 bases from V and 2 bases from J, with 8 bases in between. The CDR3 is made up of 14 amino acids. CDR3 coding DNA: TGTGCCAGCAGCTTAGCGACATCCGCCTACGAGCAGTACTTC. It yields the protein CASSLATSAYEQYF.

This clone appeared a few times. CDR3 residues: CASAPSAQPQHF. As DNA, the CDR3 is TGTGCCAGCGCCCCCTCGGCTCAGCCCCAGCATTTT. The J gene is TRBJ1-5, the V gene TRBV7-9, with D hard to call. The CDR3 has 12 residues. CDR1 and CDR2 from the germline V gene are SEHNR and FQNEAQ (reference sequence). V dropped 8 bases and J dropped 6 bases, with 11 bases sitting between them.

In this sample, this clone turned up a few times. The chain recombines TRBV10-3 with TRBJ1-4; a weak D match, TRBD1 (5 bases). Germline V CDR1 and CDR2: ENHRY, SYGVKD. This CDR3 comprises 14 residues. V was trimmed by 8 bases and J by 5 bases, leaving 15 bases between them. The CDR3 spells CAIRRAGVNEKLFF. CDR3 DNA sequence: TGTGCCATCCGCCGAGCGGGGGTAAATGAAAAACTGTTTTTT.

This clone has more than one count but fewer than ten. V gene TRBV7-2 combines with J gene TRBJ2-4; the D gene is possibly TRBD2 (6 bases). The CDR3 is 14 residues long. With 5 bases removed from V and 7 bases from J, the gap between germline ends came to 15 bases. Germline lookup yields CDR1 SGHTA and CDR2 FQGNSA. The CDR3 region is CASSLTSAGNIQYF. CDR3 sequence (DNA): TGTGCCAGCAGCCTGACCTCGGCGGGGAACATTCAGTACTTC.

This clone was recorded a few times. The chain joins TRBV18 to TRBJ2-7, with 7 bases aligning to TRBD1. V gave up 3 bases and J gave up 3 bases; unmatched junction bases: 5. In germline, CDR1 is KGHSH, CDR2 LQKENI. The CDR3 covers 14 residues. This CDR3 is CASSPGTVGYEQYF. The CDR3 DNA follows: TGTGCCAGCTCACCCGGGACAGTGGGCTACGAGCAGTACTTC.

A few counts support this clone. CDR3 nucleotide sequence: TGCAGTGCTAGAGTGGGGGAACAGTACTTC. Translating it yields CSARVGEQYF. V and J are TRBV20-1 and TRBJ2-7; either TRBD1 or TRBD2 may supply D (5 bases each). Germline CDR1 reads DFQATT; CDR2 reads SNEGSKA (reference sequence). The CDR3 covers 10 residues. Trimming left V 1 base short and J 10 bases short, with 8 bases between.

As regards this clone: The same CDR3 is also encoded by other DNA sequences in this sample. The chain has TRBV5-1 and TRBJ2-7; maybe TRBD2 (5 bases). In germline, CDR1 is SGHRS, CDR2 YFSETQ. The CDR3 sequence is 12 residues long. V lost 2 bases and J 4 bases, leaving 7 bases between the germline ends. CDR3 coding DNA: TGCGCCAGCAGCTTTAGCGAGTACGAGCAGTACTTC. It specifies CASSFSEYEQYF.

The rearrangement uses TRBV6-5 and TRBJ1-2; no clear D. This CDR3 has 13 amino acids. Trimming took 5 bases from V and 0 from J, leaving 7 bases between them. Germline-derived CDR1 and CDR2 are MNHEY and SVGAGI. The CDR3 DNA reads TGTGCCAGCAGTCGGGGAGCTAACTATGGCTACACCTTC. Translated, it gives CASSRGANYGYTF.

J is TRBJ1-1 and V is TRBV9, with D perhaps TRBD1 (5 bases). Germline CDR1 reads SGDLS; CDR2 reads YYNGEE. Trimming removed 1 base from V and 5 bases from J, with 12 bases in between. The CDR3 runs 14 residues. CDR3 residues: CASSVSKGRTEAFF. The CDR3 DNA follows: TGTGCCAGCAGCGTAAGCAAGGGGAGGACTGAAGCTTTCTTT.

This chain uses TRBV29-1 with TRBJ1-1; no definite D call. With 3 bases removed from V and 3 bases from J, the gap between germline ends came to 8 bases. The germline gives CDR1 SQVTM, CDR2 ANQGSEA. The CDR3 has 12 amino acids. DNA of the CDR3: TGCAGCGTTGAGTCGGCGGACACTGAAGCTTTCTTT. It yields the protein CSVESADTEAFF.

The chain has TRBV29-1 and TRBJ2-6; D is possibly TRBD1 (6 bases). The germline CDR1 and CDR2 sequences are SQVTM and ANQGSEA. The ends were cut back, 4 bases at V and 0 bases at J, with 13 bases in the middle. The CDR3 has 16 amino acids. DNA for the CDR3: TGCAGCGTTGGACTGATCAGGGGCTCTGGGGCCAACGTCCTGACTTTC. Translating it yields CSVGLIRGSGANVLTF. The full variable domain, rest sourced from reference TRBV29-1 and TRBJ2-6, is SAVISQKPSRDICQRGTSLTIQCQVDSQVTMMFWYRQQPGQSLTLIATANQGSEATYESGFVIDKFPISRPNLTFSTLTVSNMSPEDSSIYLCSVGLIRGSGANVLTFGAGSRLTVL.

The chain uses TRBV5-1 and TRBJ2-1; 7 bases align to TRBD1. Germline V lookup: CDR1 SGHRS, CDR2 YFSETQ. V shed 3 bases, J shed 6 bases, and the junction held 6 bases outside the gene matches. This CDR3 has 14 amino acids. The CDR3 sequence: CASSSGQEGNEQFF. The CDR3 nucleotides are TGCGCCAGCAGCTCCGGACAGGAAGGCAATGAGCAGTTCTTC.

This chain uses TRBV5-1 with TRBJ2-2, with 7 bases identical to TRBD2. Germline V gives CDR1 SGHRS, CDR2 YFSETQ. The CDR3 length is 13 residues. V was pared by 4 bases and J by 10 bases, with 7 bases of the junction left unmatched. DNA of the CDR3: TGCGCCAGCAGCACCCCGGGGGGATCGGAGCTGTTTTTT. It is translated as CASSTPGGSELFF.

This clone was detected a few times. Other DNA variants within this sample encode the same CDR3. J is TRBJ1-2 and V is TRBV29-1; D gene uncertain. V was trimmed by 4 bases and J by 1 base, leaving 4 bases between them. This CDR3 region has 11 residues. CDR1 and CDR2 from the germline V gene are SQVTM and ANQGSEA. CDR3 bases: TGCAGCGTTGCCAGTAACTATGGCTACACCTTC. It codes for CSVASNYGYTF.

The rearrangement links TRBV6-4 to TRBJ2-6, with 7 bases identical to TRBD1. This CDR3 is built from 16 residues. The V gene end was trimmed by 10 bases and the J gene end by 4 bases; junction bases not matched to a gene: 13. Germline V CDR1 and CDR2: MRHNA, SNTAGT. CDR3 DNA sequence: TGTGCCACCAGACAGGGCACCTTGGGGGGGGCCAACGTCCTGACTTTC. It translates to CATRQGTLGGANVLTF.

This sequence joins TRBV19 and TRBJ2-7; 8 positions agree with TRBD1. The CDR3 consists of 15 residues. With 4 bases clipped from V and 1 base from J, the junction kept 6 bases outside the gene matches. The germline V gene encodes CDR1 LNHDA and CDR2 SQIVND (reference sequence). CDR3 loop: CASSRRTGSSYEQYF. DNA for the CDR3: TGTGCCAGTAGTAGGCGGACAGGGAGTTCCTACGAGCAGTACTTC.

A few counts support this clone. The V call is TRBV6-5, the J call TRBJ2-5, with 9 bases fitting TRBD2. CDR1 and CDR2 from the germline V gene are MNHEY and SVGAGI. V trimming: 0 bases; J trimming: 4 bases; junction bases outside the gene matches: 6. CDR3 length: 16 amino acids. Here the CDR3 DNA reads TGTGCCAGCAGTTACTCTGGTAGCGGGAGCGCAGAGACCCAGTACTTC. Translation: CASSYSGSGSAETQYF.

This clone was detected a few times. V is TRBV23-1 and J is TRBJ2-7; D possibly matches TRBD1 or TRBD2 (6 bases each). TRBV23-1 counts as an open reading frame of uncertain function. This CDR3 has 13 residues. V was clipped by 6 bases and J by 3 bases, with 12 bases between them. The CDR3 sequence: CASRRDIVYEQYF. As DNA, the CDR3 is TGCGCCAGCAGGCGGGACATCGTCTACGAGCAGTACTTC.

The V gene is TRBV7-2, the J gene TRBJ2-2, with D uncertain. Trimming stripped 1 base from V and 3 bases from J, with 6 bases between. The CDR3 contains 14 residues. Germline loops: CDR1 SGHTA, CDR2 FQGNSA. The CDR3 region has the DNA TGTGCCAGCAGCTTAGAAGGGTACACCGGGGAGCTGTTTTTT. Its translation: CASSLEGYTGELFF. Looking up the rest from reference TRBV7-2 and TRBJ2-2 gives the full variable domain: GAGVSQSPSNKVTEKGKDVELRCDPISGHTALYWYRQSLGQGLEFLIYFQGNSAPDKSGLPSDRFSAERTGGSVSTLTIQRTQQEDSAVYLCASSLEGYTGELFFGEGSRLTVL.

This chain links TRBV20-1 with TRBJ2-3; no clear D gene. The CDR3 loop spans 10 amino acids. Germline V gene sequence: CDR1 DFQATT, CDR2 SNEGSKA (reference sequence). With 6 bases removed from V and 8 bases from J, the gap between germline ends came to 9 bases. The CDR3 DNA reads as TGCAGTGCCCCACGTACTACGCAGTATTTT. Translating gives CSAPRTTQYF.